One TCR beta chain is described in this entry. Antigen: not known. These data belong to a study of response to subunit inactivated influenza vaccine. Study conclusions and caveats: Authors suggested each seasonal influenza vaccination recruits few new T cells.

TCRdb itself ran the RT-PCR reads through MiXCR, one entry per CDR3 protein. The sample carries about 650,000 distinct CDR3 sequences, around 14% recorded once. V lost 3 bases to trimming and J lost 4 bases; unmatched junction nucleotides: 8. The CDR3 has 17 residues. Germline CDR1 is MNHEY and CDR2 is SMNVEV (reference sequence). This clonotype was obtained from a man aged 50 to 59 who received an inactivated influenza vaccine. The chain recombines TRBV27 with TRBJ2-3, with 12 bases lining up with TRBD2. The sequences come from PBMCs from blood, collected 11 to 12 days after vaccination. CDR3 coding DNA: TGTGCCAGCAGTTTTAGGCGACTAGCGGGAGTTCCAGATACGCAGTATTTT. This codes for CASSFRRLAGVPDTQYF.